This T cell receptor beta chain was observed in a study of Graves' ophthalmopathy and Graves' hyperthyroidism. Study-wide results and caveats: Sensitivity of roughly 71% and specificity of roughly 78% were achieved by the model that predicted ophthalmopathy progression. From stable hyperthyroidism, ophthalmopathy was separated by a 13-signature model with 85% to 90% sensitivity and approximately 84% specificity.

This clonotype came up many times. Antigen unknown. V was pared by 0 bases and J by 8 bases, with 6 bases of the junction left unmatched. Germline assignment: CDR1 GTSNPN and CDR2 SVGIG (reference sequence). The CDR3 is 14 residues long. Ophthalmopathy-affected donors exhibited moderate-to-severe activity, CAS ≥3, NOSPECS ≥4, and duration under 3 months. Pregnant or lactating patients and those with other autoimmune diseases or uncontrolled infections were excluded. From RNA, the CDR3 regions of TCR beta chains were amplified and sequenced. The first-round RT-PCR employed HTBI primers together with the Qiagen OneStep RT-PCR kit. A multiplex PCR was then performed as the second round. TCRdb independently ran MiXCR on the multiplex PCR reads; one entry per CDR3 protein. The sample lists roughly 400,000 distinct CDR3 sequences; around 20% were seen once.

The clonotype originates from a woman younger than 35 with Graves' ophthalmopathy. The chain is built from TRBV30 and TRBJ2-2, with TRBD2 matching 7 bases. Sequencing used peripheral blood. This CDR3 is CAWSVAGLGGELFF. Here the CDR3 DNA reads TGTGCCTGGAGTGTAGCGGGGCTAGGGGGGGAGCTGTTTTTT.